The source of this T cell receptor (beta chain) is a study of CD8+CD57+ T cells in acquired aplastic anemia. Study-level information: 3.2 ug was the average amount of DNA from sorted CD4+ and CD8+ cells. Healthy donors had, on average, about 10.8 million reads for their CD4+ cells. General study findings and limits: Nearly 30 was the count of CD8+ CDR3 sequences that patients shared with controls.

Turning to this clonotype: Its target is unknown.

For CDR3 and TCR beta VDJ profiling, genomic DNA was the template used. TCRdb reanalysed the reads using MiXCR and keeps one entry per CDR3 protein. The data contain about 180,000 distinct CDR3 sequences, approximately 49% of them seen just once; the ten biggest clones take up around 2.9%. Germline V gene sequence: CDR1 SGHTA, CDR2 FQGTGA. Trimming removed 5 bases at V and 3 bases at J, with 8 bases between. CDR3 length: 13 amino acids. This chain links TRBV7-3 with TRBJ2-1; D is unresolved. The sequenced material came from sorted CD4+, CD8+, or CD8+CD57+ T cells (not recorded which) from PBMCs. This clonotype was obtained from a human donor in good health. CDR3 coding DNA: TGTGCCAGCAGCCTAAACTTCTACAATGAGCAGTTCTTC. Amino acids: CASSLNFYNEQFF.